This TCR beta chain was retrieved from a study of CD8 T cells in ankylosing spondylitis. This clonotype was detected a few times. Antigen: not known. Findings and limits, study-wide: CD8+ by phenotype, disease-linked clones were relatively rare in peripheral blood. It appeared that ankylosing spondylitis blood was characterized by a TCR beta motif of fewer than 10 highly homologous variants.

The V gene lost 7 bases and the J gene lost 2 bases, with 15 bases spanning the gap. CDR3 length: 14 residues. The germline CDR1 and CDR2 sequences are MDHEN and SYDVKM. Researchers built TCR beta libraries using quantitative 5'-RACE with molecular barcodes. TCRdb re-derived calls from the 5' RACE reads in MiXCR, one entry per CDR3 protein. This sample has approximately 400,000 distinct CDR3 sequences, with approximately 17% found just once. The J gene is TRBJ2-7, the V gene TRBV28, with D possibly being TRBD1 (6 bases). What was sequenced was blood, either unsorted or a sorted T cell fraction (not recorded which). The sequence came from a male donor with ankylosing spondylitis. The CDR3 loop reads CASNSGTQAYEQYF. CDR3 in DNA: TGTGCCAGCAACTCCGGGACACAAGCCTACGAGCAGTACTTC.